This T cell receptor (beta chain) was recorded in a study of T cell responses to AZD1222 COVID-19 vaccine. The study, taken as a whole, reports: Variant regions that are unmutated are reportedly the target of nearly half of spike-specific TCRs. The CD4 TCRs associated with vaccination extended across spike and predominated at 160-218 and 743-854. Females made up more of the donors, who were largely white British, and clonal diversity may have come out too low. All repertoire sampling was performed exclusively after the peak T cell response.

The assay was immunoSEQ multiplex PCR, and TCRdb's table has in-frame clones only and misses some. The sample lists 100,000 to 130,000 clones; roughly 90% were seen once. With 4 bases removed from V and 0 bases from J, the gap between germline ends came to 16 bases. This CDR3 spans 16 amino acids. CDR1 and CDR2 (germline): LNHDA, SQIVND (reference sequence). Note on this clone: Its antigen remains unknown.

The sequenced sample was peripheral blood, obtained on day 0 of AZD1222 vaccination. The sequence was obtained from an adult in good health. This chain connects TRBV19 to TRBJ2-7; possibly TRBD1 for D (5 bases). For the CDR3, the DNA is TGTGCCAGTAGTACCCCCAGAAGGGGCGGCTCCTACGAGCAGTACTTC. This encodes CASSTPRRGGSYEQYF.